What follows is one TCR beta chain and its context. Which antigen it targets is not known. Nothing much larger sits one base from this clone, and base qualities are not available. The intended sense of this specimen's time point label: baseline before first vaccination. The treatment or condition label of this sample denotes: meningococcal conjugate vaccine given as trial control. The vaccinee samples were drawn from two UK trials, COV001 and COV002, one of which was a single-blind randomized controlled phase 2/3 trial testing AZD1222 (ChAdOx1 nCoV-19) in healthy adults. Trial participant PBMC samples were collected at day 0 and day 28 after the second dose for TCRbeta chain sequencing. The CDR3 goes from the cysteine to the phenylalanine over 12 residues. The entry retains the CDR3 DNA only, 36 bases that are in frame from base 1. Via the germline V gene (reference sequence), CDR1 is LGHDT and CDR2 YNNKEL. V is cut by 0 bases and J by 6 bases, and the space between the germline ends is 6 bases.

The CDR3 regions of human TCRbeta chains were analyzed by immunosequencing. The study's own analysis went as follows. TCRs in the repertoires were matched against a reference library of SARS-CoV-2-specific TCRs that had been generated with the MIRA antigen-specificity platform. Breadth meant the fraction of unique TCRs that were SARS-CoV-2-associated, whereas depth meant the fraction of total T cells that were SARS-CoV-2-associated. Each spike-specific TCR was assigned to its reactive spike region and to a CD4 or CD8 class using the MIRA data. Log10-transformed breadth and depth values were compared by one-way ANOVA with Sidak's multiple comparisons tests. What TCRdb holds here is the immuneACCESS table cut down to in-frame rearrangements. Part of the clones is not present; checked against another copy, under half of the missing clones reflect an unresolved V gene, and the others are unexplained. V and J calls and clone size are given by that table; D and trimming were obtained from the DNA. The sample table contains about 83,000 clones; only one count was recorded for approximately 88% of them. The ten largest clones represent 4% to 5.5% of the sample.

The data originate from a study of T cell responses to AZD1222 COVID-19 vaccine (dated by TCRdb to the early 2020s). Study-level background: TCR sequencing was performed for more than 230 trial participants, of whom around 200 were given two doses of AZD1222 and around 25 were given two doses of MenACWY control vaccine. Trial participants were enrolled by age into subgroups of 18-55, 56-69 and 70-plus years, and about 150, 27 and 61 TCR-sequenced participants, respectively, were included in these subgroups. The paper's findings and limits, for the study overall: Because no day 14 peak-response samples were available, repertoires were characterized only after the peak T cell response. A significant rise in spike-specific TCR breadth and depth was observed after two AZD1222 doses relative to day 0 and relative to MenACWY recipients. Nearly half of unique spike-specific TCRs reportedly recognized epitopes outside regions mutated in the B.1.351 and B.1.1.7 variants. Participants were mostly white British, with more females than males. The authors suggested clonal diversity may have been underestimated. CD4 TCRs associated with the vaccine covered the entire spike protein, and the dominant responses were in regions 160-218 and 743-854. Conclusions about previously exposed vaccinees were limited because only a handful of AZD1222 recipients were SARS-CoV-2 seropositive at baseline. In the small 56-69-year group, the increase in depth fell short of significance, most likely because of low power.

This receptor was identified in an adult in good health. The sample was peripheral blood, taken on day 0 of MenACWY control vaccination. The rearranged chain carries TRBV3-1 (or the pseudogene TRBV3-2) and TRBJ2-7, with no reliable assignment of the D segment. CDR3 region: CASSQDQTEQYF. The sequence in DNA is TGTGCCAGCAGCCAAGATCAGACCGAGCAGTACTTC.